This TCR beta chain comes out of a study of radiotherapy plus CTLA-4 blockade in lung cancer. Clones were read by immunoSEQ multiplex PCR, and TCRdb kept only the in-frame ones, dropping some. The sample records about 62,000 clones, approximately 75% being singletons. Focal radiation was given together with CTLA-4 blockade (ipilimumab) to patients with chemo-refractory metastatic non-small-cell lung cancer. CDR1 and CDR2 (germline): SEHNR, FQNEAQ (reference sequence). V was cut by 8 bases and J by 4 bases, with 17 bases left in between. The CDR3 has 14 residues. Whole-study findings and limits: Early blood T cell clone dynamics, with interferon-beta, were reported to best predict response.

A remark on this clone: Antigen specificity is unknown.

The gene calls are TRBV7-9 and TRBJ1-1; TRBD1 might be the D (5 bases). The sample in question was peripheral blood, obtained from a patient treated with radiotherapy plus ipilimumab. This sequence was found in a human donor with non-small cell lung cancer who had a complete response to radiotherapy plus ipilimumab. The CDR3 reads CASDMGVRATEAFF. In DNA form, the CDR3 reads TGTGCCAGCGACATGGGTGTCAGGGCCACTGAAGCTTTCTTT.